The 18 T cell receptor beta chains below come from one sample, sequenced in a study of blood T cell repertoires in COVID-19. Produced via immunoSEQ multiplex PCR; TCRdb's table is partial and in-frame only. The sample has 300,000 to 400,000 clones, around nine tenths seen once. The sequencing sample was made of PBMCs or T cells enriched from blood (not recorded which). The origin of the receptors is a woman aged 25 to 39 with acute COVID-19.

The chain is built from TRBV25-1 and TRBJ1-4; the D gene is possibly TRBD1 (5 bases). The CDR3 totals 15 residues. V was shortened by 2 bases and J by 10 bases, with 17 bases between the two germline ends. Germline CDR1 MGHDK, CDR2 SYGVNS. The CDR3 protein is CASSETVGGARKLFF. CDR3 sequence (DNA): TGTGCCAGCAGTGAAACCGTGGGGGGTGCCCGAAAACTGTTTTTT.

This clone was detected once. The CDR3 reads CASSFPGQGNYGYTF. The CDR3 DNA reads TGTGCCAGCAGCTTCCCTGGACAGGGAAACTATGGCTACACCTTC. This rearrangement joins TRBV5-4 to TRBJ1-2, with 8 bases identical to TRBD1. The junction had 5 bases not matched to a gene; V was cut back by 2 bases and J by 2 bases. CDR1 and CDR2 (germline): SGHNT, YYREEE (reference sequence). The CDR3 is made up of 15 amino acids.

Comments on this clone: At the DNA level, this CDR3 is encoded by other sequences in the same sample as well. V is TRBV9 and J is TRBJ1-6; the D is unclear. V shed 2 bases and J shed 0 bases, with 6 bases lying between them. The germline CDR1 and CDR2 sequences are SGDLS and YYNGEE. The CDR3 is 15 amino acids. In nucleotides, the CDR3 is TGTGCCAGCAGCGTCGGGAGCTCCTATAATTCACCCCTCCACTTT. This gives the protein CASSVGSSYNSPLHF.

The chain carries TRBV7-2 and TRBJ2-1; D might be TRBD2 (5 bases). With 1 base removed from V and 5 bases from J, the gap between germline ends came to 12 bases. This CDR3 has 15 residues. Per germline, CDR1 SGHTA and CDR2 FQGNSA. In nucleotides, the CDR3 is TGTGCCAGCAGCTTAGTGAGACTACCTAACAATGAGCAGTTCTTC. This translates into CASSLVRLPNNEQFF.

The CDR3 bases are TGCGCCAGCAGCCCCCTTCCTGGGGGAGGAGAGACCCAGTACTTC. Translation: CASSPLPGGGETQYF. The chain employs TRBV4-1 and TRBJ2-5; D possibly corresponds to TRBD2 (6 bases). The CDR3 covers 15 residues. Per the germline V gene, CDR1 is MGHRA and CDR2 is YSYEKL. V lost 4 bases to trimming and J lost 4 bases, with 16 bases between them.

The V call is TRBV28, the J call TRBJ2-1; TRBD1 agrees at 7 bases. This CDR3 region has 12 residues. J lost 10 bases, V lost 1 base, and 1 base had no gene match. Germline assignment: CDR1 MDHEN and CDR2 SYDVKM. Written as DNA, the CDR3 is TGTGCCAGCAGTTTATTGGGACAGGAGCAGTTCTTC. Translating it yields CASSLLGQEQFF.

V gene TRBV18 combines with J gene TRBJ1-6; 10 bases are a match to TRBD1. There are 15 residues in the CDR3. J was trimmed by 5 bases and V by 4 bases; bases with no gene match: 2. Looked up from germline, CDR1 is KGHSH and CDR2 is LQKENI. The CDR3 region is CASSHGTGDNSPLHF. In DNA form, the CDR3 reads TGTGCCAGCTCACACGGGACAGGGGATAATTCACCCCTCCACTTT.

The V and J genes are TRBV18 and TRBJ1-1; D ambiguous. The CDR3 sequence is 15 residues long. The germline gives CDR1 KGHSH, CDR2 LQKENI. The ends were cut back, 0 bases at V and 1 base at J, with 9 bases in the middle. The CDR3 is CASSPPPTENTEAFF. The DNA of the CDR3 is TGTGCCAGCTCACCACCCCCCACAGAGAACACTGAAGCTTTCTTT.

The chain carries TRBV10-3 and TRBJ2-3; D gene unclear. Germline V gene data show CDR1 as ENHRY and CDR2 as SYGVKD. Trimming removed 10 bases at V and 4 bases at J, with 15 bases between. CDR3 length: 13 amino acids. In DNA form, the CDR3 reads TGTGCCACCTCAGGAAGTACCGCAGATACGCAGTATTTT. Amino acid sequence: CATSGSTADTQYF.

The chain carries TRBV19 and TRBJ2-7, with TRBD2 matching over 8 bases. The ends lost 6 bases at V and 1 base at J; junction bases unmatched: 8. The germline V gene has CDR1 LNHDA and CDR2 SQIVND (reference sequence). CDR3 length: 15 amino acids. CDR3 sequence: CASRPFSGESYEQYF. CDR3 nucleotides: TGTGCCAGTAGGCCTTTTAGCGGGGAGTCCTACGAGCAGTACTTC.

V usage is TRBV24-1 and J usage is TRBJ1-1, with D possibly being TRBD1 (6 bases). Between the trimmed V and J ends, which lost 2 bases and 2 bases, there was a span of 11 bases. The CDR3 totals 15 residues. Germline V gene data show CDR1 as KGHDR and CDR2 as SFDVKD. The DNA for the CDR3 is TGTGCCACCAGTGATTCCCAACAGGGAAACACTGAAGCTTTCTTT. It yields the protein CATSDSQQGNTEAFF.

V and J are TRBV6-1 and TRBJ1-5, with D unresolved. The CDR3 covers 14 residues. Trimming cost V 3 bases and J 4 bases, with 10 bases left between them. CDR1 MNHNS and CDR2 SASEGT come from the germline V gene. This chain's CDR3 is CASSDGNSNQPQHF. CDR3 bases: TGTGCCAGCAGTGATGGTAACTCGAATCAGCCCCAGCATTTT.

As DNA, the CDR3 is TGTGCCAGCAGCCTCGGACTAGACTTTAGTGTTGATACGCAGTATTTT. Translation: CASSLGLDFSVDTQYF. The rearrangement joins TRBV14 to TRBJ2-3, with 7 bases matching TRBD2. V shed 4 bases and J 6 bases; nucleotides not matched to a gene: 13. Germline lookup yields CDR1 SGHDN and CDR2 FVKESK. This CDR3 region has 16 residues.

The rearrangement uses TRBV15 and TRBJ1-4; 9 bases fit TRBD1. Germline CDR1 LNHNV, CDR2 YYDKDF (reference sequence). V lost 4 bases and J lost 8; bases outside the gene matches: 2. The CDR3 has 13 amino acids. In DNA form, the CDR3 reads TGTGCCACCAGCAACAGGGGGCACGAAAAACTGTTTTTT. Amino acids: CATSNRGHEKLFF.

The chain recombines TRBV7-3 with TRBJ2-1; 10 nucleotides align to TRBD2. Germline V CDR1 and CDR2: SGHTA, FQGTGA. The CDR3 spans 16 residues. Trimming cost V 5 bases and J 7 bases; bases outside gene matches: 11. CDR3 region: CASSPLSGGASNEQFF. CDR3 coding DNA: TGTGCCAGCAGCCCACTCAGCGGGGGGGCCAGTAATGAGCAGTTCTTC. Using reference TRBV7-3 and TRBJ2-1 for the parts outside the CDR3, the full variable domain is GAGVSQTPSNKVTEKGKYVELRCDPISGHTALYWYRQSLGQGPEFLIYFQGTGAADDSGLPNDRFFAVRPEGSVSTLKIQRTERGDSAVYLCASSPLSGGASNEQFFGPGTRLTVL.

CDR3 region: CASSPNREPYNEQFF. Written as DNA, the CDR3 is TGTGCCAGCAGCCCGAACAGGGAACCATACAATGAGCAGTTCTTC. The rearrangement uses TRBV7-8 and TRBJ2-1; perhaps TRBD1 as D (6 bases). This CDR3 spans 15 amino acids. Trimming left V 5 bases short and J 4 bases short, with 15 bases between. Germline-derived CDR1 and CDR2 are SGHVS and FQNEAQ. Full variable domain (rest looked up from reference TRBV7-8 and TRBJ2-1): GAGVSQSPRYKVAKRGQDVALRCDPISGHVSLFWYQQALGQGPEFLTYFQNEAQLDKSGLPSDRFFAERPEGSVSTLKIQRTQQEDSAVYLCASSPNREPYNEQFFGPGTRLTVL.

This chain links TRBV2 with TRBJ1-2; D uncertain. Germline CDR1 reads SNHLY; CDR2 reads FYNNEI. Trimming left V 5 bases short and J 4 bases short, with 5 bases between. The CDR3 covers 11 residues. The DNA for the CDR3 is TGTGCCAGCAGTACGGTCTATGGCTACACCTTC. It specifies CASSTVYGYTF.

J is TRBJ1-5 and V is TRBV27, with D perhaps matching TRBD1 (6 bases). The CDR3 is made up of 17 amino acids. Deletions cut 5 bases from V and 0 bases from J, with 17 bases between. Germline-derived CDR1 and CDR2 are MNHEY and SMNVEV (reference sequence). The CDR3 region is CASSRRTADPSNQPQHF. CDR3 nucleotides: TGTGCCAGCAGTCGTAGGACAGCCGATCCTAGCAATCAGCCCCAGCATTTT.